The 27 T cell receptor beta chains listed next were all sequenced from one sample in a study of beta chain features in type 1 diabetes. Study results and limitations: TCRB CDR3s from Type 1 diabetes patients were moderately but significantly shorter in all four CD4+ subsets.

Sequenced material consisted of expressed TCRB transcripts (all of the isolated RNA was reverse transcribed). Generated by immunoSEQ multiplex PCR, the TCRdb table keeps only in-frame clones and is missing some. The sample has around 690,000 clones, 9.5% to 15% seen once; the top ten hold 0.09% to 0.15%. The antigens these receptors bind are not known. Sequenced: naive CD4+ T cells from blood. The receptors come from a man aged 30-40 years with type 1 diabetes.

The sample holds a few counts of this clone. V gene TRBV7-9 combines with J gene TRBJ2-2; possible D gene TRBD1, 5 bases. The CDR3 runs to 13 residues. Germline assignment: CDR1 SEHNR and CDR2 FQNEAQ (reference sequence). V gave up 3 bases and J gave up 6 bases, with 8 bases separating them. This chain's CDR3 is CASSFEGAGELFF. CDR3 sequence (DNA): TGTGCCAGCAGCTTCGAAGGGGCCGGGGAGCTGTTTTTT.

The chain carries TRBV5-1 and TRBJ2-1, with D possibly matching TRBD1 (5 bases). V was shortened by 5 bases and J by 3 bases, with 9 bases between the two germline ends. The CDR3 loop spans 13 amino acids. CDR1 and CDR2 from the germline V gene are SGHRS and YFSETQ. In DNA form, the CDR3 reads TGCGCCAGCAGTTCAGGGTACTACAATGAGCAGTTCTTC. Its translation: CASSSGYYNEQFF.

CDR3 sequence (DNA): TGCGCCAGCAGCTTGGCGACTAGCGGGATCAATGAGCAGTTCTTC. Its protein product is CASSLATSGINEQFF. The rearrangement uses TRBV5-1 and TRBJ2-1, with 11 bases aligning to TRBD2. The CDR3 loop spans 15 amino acids. J was trimmed by 6 bases and V by 0 bases; bases with no gene match: 2. CDR1 and CDR2 (germline): SGHRS, YFSETQ. Full variable domain (remainder filled in from reference TRBV5-1 and TRBJ2-1): KAGVTQTPRYLIKTRGQQVTLSCSPISGHRSVSWYQQTPGQGLQFLFEYFSETQRNKGNFPGRFSGRQFSNSRSEMNVSTLELGDSALYLCASSLATSGINEQFFGPGTRLTVL.

The chain links TRBV6-5 to TRBJ2-7, with D possibly matching TRBD2 (5 bases). The CDR3 spans 14 residues. Per germline, CDR1 MNHEY and CDR2 SVGAGI. V was cut by 5 bases and J by 2 bases, with 13 bases left in between. The DNA of the CDR3 is TGTGCCAGCAGTCTCCCGGGATCCACCTACGAGCAGTACTTC. Translation: CASSLPGSTYEQYF.

This sequence joins TRBV14 and TRBJ2-7; weak D call: TRBD1 (6 bases). The V gene's germline CDR1 is SGHDN and CDR2 FVKESK. This CDR3 is built from 13 residues. The ends were cut back, 3 bases at V and 6 bases at J, with 12 bases in the middle. The CDR3 nucleotides read TGTGCCAGCAGCCAGCGGACGGACAGCGAGCAGTACTTC. Its protein is CASSQRTDSEQYF. Supplemented by reference TRBV14 and TRBJ2-7, the full variable domain reads EAGVTQFPSHSVIEKGQTVTLRCDPISGHDNLYWYRRVMGKEIKFLLHFVKESKQDESGMPNNRFLAERTGGTYSTLKVQPAELEDSGVYFCASSQRTDSEQYFGPGTRLTVT.

This clone appeared a few times. The rearrangement links TRBV4-1 to TRBJ1-1, with 9 positions matching TRBD1. This CDR3 is built from 16 residues. Trimming took 1 base from V and 2 from J; bases not matched to a gene: 5. Germline CDR1 reads MGHRA; CDR2 reads YSYEKL. The CDR3 sequence is CASSQVGTGLNTEAFF. The CDR3 nucleotides are TGCGCCAGCAGCCAAGTTGGGACAGGGCTTAACACTGAAGCTTTCTTT.

The V call is TRBV29-1, the J call TRBJ1-4, with 9 bases identical to TRBD1. The CDR3 totals 14 residues. Unmatched junction bases numbered 2, after V lost 1 base and J lost 5 bases. Germline loops: CDR1 SQVTM, CDR2 ANQGSEA. The CDR3 nucleotides are TGCAGCGTTGAAGTCGGACAGGGGAATGAAAAACTGTTTTTT. Protein sequence: CSVEVGQGNEKLFF.

The chain has TRBV6-5 and TRBJ2-4, with 8 positions matching TRBD2. Losses at the gene ends were 2 bases for V and 1 base for J; bases not matched to a gene: 4. The germline V gene encodes CDR1 MNHEY and CDR2 SVGAGI. CDR3 length equals 16 residues. CDR3 in DNA: TGTGCCAGCAGTTACGCCCCGGGGGGGGCCAAAAACATTCAGTACTTC. Its translation is CASSYAPGGAKNIQYF.

This clone was observed a few times. This rearrangement joins TRBV4-3 to TRBJ1-4; D remains ambiguous. V lost 3 bases, J lost 4 bases, and 18 bases lay in between. This CDR3 has 17 amino acids. Per the germline V gene, CDR1 is LGHNA and CDR2 is YSLEER. CDR3 nucleotide sequence: TGCGCCAGCAGCCACGGGCCTCTCCGACCTAGTAATGAAAAACTGTTTTTT. Translated, it gives CASSHGPLRPSNEKLFF.

This clone was seen a handful of times. The CDR3 region is CASSLRGGAKNIQYF. Here the CDR3 DNA reads TGTGCCAGCAGCTTAAGAGGGGGGGCCAAAAACATTCAGTACTTC. The chain has TRBV7-2 and TRBJ2-4; D tentatively fits TRBD1 or TRBD2 (6 bases each). Trimming cost V 2 bases and J 1 base, with 9 bases left between them. CDR1 is SGHTA, CDR2 FQGNSA, per germline. The CDR3 sequence is 15 residues long.

As regards this clone: The same CDR3 arises from other DNA sequences in this sample as well. This rearrangement joins TRBV4-3 to TRBJ1-2; the D is unclear. Trimming took 0 bases from V and 1 from J, leaving 6 bases between them. The CDR3 has 14 amino acids. Per germline, CDR1 LGHNA and CDR2 YSLEER. CDR3 residues: CASSQERVNYGYTF. For the CDR3, the DNA is TGCGCCAGCAGCCAAGAGAGGGTTAACTATGGCTACACCTTC.

Only a few counts were recorded for this clone. Other DNA sequences within the sample encode an identical CDR3. The chain has TRBV9 and TRBJ2-7; D is ambiguous. V was clipped by 0 bases and J by 0 bases, with 7 bases between them. The CDR3 contains 14 residues. Germline CDR1 reads SGDLS; CDR2 reads YYNGEE. This chain's CDR3 is CASSVEAHSYEQYF. The CDR3 coding sequence is TGTGCCAGCAGCGTAGAGGCCCACTCCTACGAGCAGTACTTC.

This clone came up a few times. V and J are TRBV13 and TRBJ2-3; 13 bases align to TRBD2. The length of the CDR3 is 18 residues. CDR1 PRHDT and CDR2 FYEKMQ come from the germline V gene (reference sequence). V shed 4 bases, J shed 2 bases, and the junction held 9 bases outside the gene matches. The CDR3 sequence: CASSSRGTSGVNTDTQYF. CDR3 sequence (DNA): TGTGCCAGCAGCTCCAGAGGGACTAGCGGGGTGAACACAGATACGCAGTATTTT.

This clone was seen a few times. The chain employs TRBV5-6 and TRBJ1-4; TRBD1 agrees at 7 bases. The CDR3 has 16 amino acids. V lost 3 bases, J lost 5 bases, and 10 bases stayed unmatched. Germline assignment: CDR1 SGHDT and CDR2 YYEEEE. CDR3 amino acids: CASSSRPGQRNEKLFF. CDR3 DNA sequence: TGTGCCAGCAGCTCAAGACCGGGACAGAGGAATGAAAAACTGTTTTTT.

V and J are TRBV6-5 and TRBJ1-2; weak D call: TRBD1 (6 bases). Per the germline V gene, CDR1 is MNHEY and CDR2 is SVGAGI. Deletions cut 2 bases from V and 3 bases from J, with 13 bases between. This CDR3 spans 15 amino acids. The CDR3 bases are TGTGCCAGCAGTTACCGACAGGAGCCCGACTATGGCTACACCTTC. This sequence encodes CASSYRQEPDYGYTF.

The chain is built from TRBV4-2 and TRBJ2-1; 9 bases are a match to TRBD1. Trimming removed 4 bases from V and 8 bases from J; junction bases left unmatched: 6. The CDR3 has 14 residues. CDR1 and CDR2 from the germline V gene are LGHNA and YNFKEQ. The CDR3 sequence: CASSRDRVGDEQFF. As DNA, the CDR3 is TGTGCCAGCAGCCGGGACAGGGTGGGCGATGAGCAGTTCTTC.

This clone was seen more than once but under ten times. The gene calls are TRBV11-1 and TRBJ1-1; 7 nucleotides align to TRBD1. The CDR3 length is 15 residues. CDR1 SGHAT and CDR2 FQDESV come from the germline V gene (reference sequence). V was pared by 5 bases and J by 3 bases, with 9 bases of the junction left unmatched. As DNA, the CDR3 is TGTGCCAGCAGCCTACGCCAGGGGGATTACACTGAAGCTTTCTTT. It yields the protein CASSLRQGDYTEAFF.

The chain uses TRBV9 and TRBJ2-3; unclear D gene. The CDR3 covers 14 residues. Trimming removed 0 bases from V and 1 base from J, with 6 bases in between. Germline-derived CDR1 and CDR2 are SGDLS and YYNGEE. The CDR3 coding sequence is TGTGCCAGCAGCGTAGACGGGCGCACAGATACGCAGTATTTT. It yields the protein CASSVDGRTDTQYF.

This clone was seen only a few times. The rearrangement links TRBV5-6 to TRBJ2-2; no firm D call. Germline loops: CDR1 SGHDT, CDR2 YYEEEE. The CDR3 extends over 14 amino acids. V lost 0 bases to trimming and J lost 5 bases, with 8 bases between them. The CDR3 reads CASSLDHKTGELFF. Written as DNA, the CDR3 is TGTGCCAGCAGCTTGGATCATAAAACCGGGGAGCTGTTTTTT. Based on the CDR3 plus reference TRBV5-6 and TRBJ2-2, the full variable domain is DAGVTQSPTHLIKTRGQQVTLRCSPKSGHDTVSWYQQALGQGPQFIFQYYEEEERQRGNFPDRFSGHQFPNYSSELNVNALLLGDSALYLCASSLDHKTGELFFGEGSRLTVL.

The chain has TRBV7-9 and TRBJ1-6; D possibly corresponds to TRBD1 (5 bases). V was clipped by 5 bases and J by 3 bases, with 14 bases between them. Germline V gene sequence: CDR1 SEHNR, CDR2 FQNEAQ (reference sequence). The CDR3 consists of 16 residues. CDR3 sequence: CASSRDGAIYNSPLHF. In DNA, the CDR3 is TGTGCCAGCAGCCGGGACGGAGCTATCTATAATTCACCCCTCCACTTT.

Only a few counts were recorded for this clone. This chain uses TRBV9 with TRBJ2-1; D tentatively fits TRBD1 or TRBD2 (5 bases each). The CDR3 sequence is 14 residues long. CDR1 is SGDLS and CDR2 is YYNGEE in the germline V gene. V shed 2 bases and J shed 6 bases, with 12 bases lying between them. DNA of the CDR3: TGTGCCAGCAGCGTGGGGACGGGGCGCAATGAGCAGTTCTTC. It codes for CASSVGTGRNEQFF.

The table lists this clone with a few counts. V and J are TRBV5-1 and TRBJ2-3; the D is unclear. V lost 1 base, J lost 5 bases, and 14 bases lay in between. CDR3 length: 15 residues. In germline, CDR1 is SGHRS, CDR2 YFSETQ. The CDR3 DNA sequence: TGCGCCAGCAGCTTGACCCCAGAGCGTGGAGATACGCAGTATTTT. This gives the protein CASSLTPERGDTQYF. The full variable domain, its missing parts supplied by reference TRBV5-1 and TRBJ2-3, is KAGVTQTPRYLIKTRGQQVTLSCSPISGHRSVSWYQQTPGQGLQFLFEYFSETQRNKGNFPGRFSGRQFSNSRSEMNVSTLELGDSALYLCASSLTPERGDTQYFGPGTRLTVL.

This clone appeared a few times. The chain is built from TRBV7-9 and TRBJ1-6; 9 bases map to TRBD1. Germline V CDR1 and CDR2: SEHNR, FQNEAQ (reference sequence). V shed 4 bases, J shed 14 bases, and the junction held 9 bases outside the gene matches. The CDR3 runs to 14 residues. CDR3 sequence (DNA): TGTGCCAGCAGCTCGGACAGGGGTAGGCTAACCCTCCACTTT. This encodes CASSSDRGRLTLHF.

V and J are TRBV30 and TRBJ1-5; no firm D call. Trimming removed 4 bases at V and 0 bases at J, with 10 bases between. Germline loops: CDR1 GTSNPN, CDR2 SVGIG (reference sequence). The CDR3 is 14 residues long. The CDR3 DNA sequence: TGTGCCTGGAACAGCGTTCATAGCAATCAGCCCCAGCATTTT. Residues: CAWNSVHSNQPQHF. Together with reference TRBV30 and TRBJ1-5, the CDR3 gives the full variable domain: SQTIHQWPATLVQPVGSPLSLECTVEGTSNPNLYWYRQAAGRGLQLLFYSVGIGQISSEVPQNLSASRPQDRQFILSSKKLLLSDSGFYLCAWNSVHSNQPQHFGDGTRLSIL.

There are a few counts of this clone. The chain has TRBV15 and TRBJ2-5; a possible D gene is TRBD1 (5 bases). The germline V and J ends were trimmed by 1 base and 4 bases, with 16 bases remaining between them. The CDR3 is 16 amino acids. Germline lookup yields CDR1 LNHNV and CDR2 YYDKDF (reference sequence). The CDR3 region is CATSRVRTQGRETQYF. The CDR3 bases are TGTGCCACCAGCAGAGTCCGAACTCAGGGAAGAGAGACCCAGTACTTC.

This clone appeared a few times. The chain carries TRBV7-9 and TRBJ2-5, with a possible D match to TRBD2 (5 bases). Germline assignment: CDR1 SEHNR and CDR2 FQNEAQ (reference sequence). The CDR3 contains 17 residues. Trimming pared 5 bases from V and 2 bases from J, leaving 21 bases between. The chain's CDR3 is CASSPGGRGGQQETQYF. In nucleotides, the CDR3 is TGTGCCAGCAGCCCAGGAGGCCGGGGTGGTCAGCAAGAGACCCAGTACTTC.

This clone has only a few counts. The V gene is TRBV6-5, the J gene TRBJ1-5; 7 nucleotides match TRBD1. The ends lost 2 bases at V and 4 bases at J; junction bases unmatched: 5. Per the germline V gene, CDR1 is MNHEY and CDR2 is SVGAGI. The CDR3 runs 15 residues. The DNA for the CDR3 is TGTGCCAGCAGTTACACAGGGGATTATAATCAGCCCCAGCATTTT. This codes for CASSYTGDYNQPQHF.